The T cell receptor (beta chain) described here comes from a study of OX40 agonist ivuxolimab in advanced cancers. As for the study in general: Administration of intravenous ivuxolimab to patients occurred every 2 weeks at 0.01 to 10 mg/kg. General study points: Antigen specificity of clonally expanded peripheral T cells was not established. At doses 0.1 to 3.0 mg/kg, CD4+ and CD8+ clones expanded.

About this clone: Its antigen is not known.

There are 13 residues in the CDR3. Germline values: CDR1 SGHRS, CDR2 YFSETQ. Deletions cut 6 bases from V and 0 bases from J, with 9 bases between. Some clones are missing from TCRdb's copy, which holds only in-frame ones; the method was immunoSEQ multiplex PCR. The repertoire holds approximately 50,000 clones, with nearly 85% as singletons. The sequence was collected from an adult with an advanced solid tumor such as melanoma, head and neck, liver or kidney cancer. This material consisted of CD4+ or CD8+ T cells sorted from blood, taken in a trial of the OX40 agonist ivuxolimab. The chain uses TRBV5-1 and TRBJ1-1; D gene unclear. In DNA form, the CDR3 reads TGCGCCAGCATGCAACTCCTGAACACTGAAGCTTTCTTT. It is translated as CASMQLLNTEAFF.